A single T cell receptor beta chain is shown here with its context. Methods used by the authors: Estimates of nucleated cell counts were drawn from the amplification of reference gene primers. Only in-frame clones appear in the TCRdb table, and some are missing; sequencing was by immunoSEQ multiplex PCR. Clone size and the V and J calls come from that table; the DNA yielded D and trimming. The table shows about 26,000 clones, with approximately 82% occurring only once. This sample is drawn from a study of blood T cell repertoires in COVID-19. Study information: The samples span acute and convalescent COVID-19 from the United States, Italy and Spain. The cDNA or gDNA used as material had been derived from T cells, B-cell-depleted T cells, or PBMCs.

Germline lookup yields CDR1 LNHNV and CDR2 YYDKDF (reference sequence). The germline V and J ends were trimmed by 5 bases and 6 bases, with 12 bases remaining between them. CDR3 size: 13 residues. Specimen: peripheral blood. The sequence came from a human donor in a cohort sampled during active COVID-19. The chain links TRBV15 to TRBJ2-3, with D unclear. In DNA form, the CDR3 reads TGTGCCACCAGCCCCTCAGTGTTTGATACGCAGTATTTT. As protein: CATSPSVFDTQYF.